Listed below are T cell receptor beta chains from one sample, sequenced in a study of chemoradiotherapy in HPV16-positive cancers. Sequencing used immunoSEQ multiplex PCR; TCRdb keeps in-frame clones, though not all of them. Counted here are about 6,900 clones, around 91% occurring once; the ten biggest clones make up 9%. The material sequenced was tumor tissue, taken from a patient who underwent chemoradiotherapy. All receptors derive from a human donor with HPV-associated anogenital cancer. CDR3s include the opening cysteine and the closing phenylalanine or tryptophan. Each record gives: D gene, clone size, J gene, V gene, CDR3 DNA, CDR3 protein. D genes are given only for firm matches. Where a row states a size, it is once, few, many or the class of an expanded clone; other rows omit it.

>.|.|TRBJ1-3|TRBV5-8
TGTGCCAGCAGCTCGGCGGGAAACACCATATATTTT
CASSSAGNTIYF
>TRBD2|.|TRBJ2-7|TRBV10-3
TGTGCCATCAGTGGGTGGACTAGCGGGAGTGTAATCGAGCAGTACTTC
CAISGWTSGSVIEQYF
>.|.|TRBJ1-3|TRBV6-5
TGTGCCAGCAGTTACTCGACAGGTTACTCTGGAAACACCATATATTTT
CASSYSTGYSGNTIYF
>.|.|TRBJ2-7|TRBV10-3
TGTGCCATCAGTGGCTTGGAGGGTCGCGAGCAGTACTTC
CAISGLEGREQYF
>.|.|TRBJ2-7|TRBV6-1
TGTGCCATCTCGGGGGACACCCCCTACGAGCAGTACTTC
CAISGDTPYEQYF
>.|.|TRBJ2-3|TRBV10-1
TGCGCCAGCAGTGAGGGGGGCCCAGCAGATACGCAGTATTTT
CASSEGGPADTQYF
>.|.|TRBJ2-2|TRBV9
TGTGCCAGCAGCGCCGTCTCCAGGGGGAACACCGGGGAGCTGTTTTTT
CASSAVSRGNTGELFF
>.|.|TRBJ1-3|TRBV7-2
TGTGCCAGCAGGGAGGCGGGACGCTCTGGAAACACCATATATTTT
CASREAGRSGNTIYF
>.|.|TRBJ2-1|TRBV7-9
TGTGCCAGCAGCTTCGGCATCACGGGGAATGAGCAGTTCTTC
CASSFGITGNEQFF
>TRBD2|.|TRBJ2-5|TRBV19
TGTGCCAGTAACGCGGGAGAAGAGACCCAGTACTTC
CASNAGEETQYF
>TRBD2|.|TRBJ2-1|TRBV6-6
TGTGCCAGCCGGACCGGGAGGCCGCCTGCTGAGCAGTTCTTC
CASRTGRPPAEQFF
>.|once|TRBJ2-5|TRBV29-1
TGCAGCGTTGGGTCATACCAAGAGACCCAGTACTTC
CSVGSYQETQYF
>TRBD1|.|TRBJ1-5|TRBV4-1
TGCGCCAGCAGACCGACAGGGGATAGCAATCAGCCCCAGCATTTT
CASRPTGDSNQPQHF
>.|.|TRBJ2-2|TRBV29-1
TGCAGCGTTGAGATGGTCGGGGAGCTGTTTTTT
CSVEMVGELFF
>.|.|TRBJ2-2|TRBV7-2
TGTGCCAGCAGCTTAGTAGGGGGGAGCGGCGGGGAGCTGTTTTTT
CASSLVGGSGGELFF
>.|.|TRBJ2-3|TRBV7-2
TGTGCCAGCAGCACCCACAGGGGCACAGATACGCAGTATTTT
CASSTHRGTDTQYF
>TRBD2|.|TRBJ2-3|TRBV6-4
TGTGCCAGCAGTGACACTAGCGGGAGTGGCACAGATACGCAGTATTTT
CASSDTSGSGTDTQYF
>.|.|TRBJ1-5|TRBV19
TGTGCCAGTAGTATGGGAGGTGGTCAGCCCCAGCATTTT
CASSMGGGQPQHF
>TRBD2|.|TRBJ2-1|TRBV6-5
TGTGCCAGCAGTTACTCCACTAGCGGACACAATGAGCAGTTCTTC
CASSYSTSGHNEQFF
>TRBD1|.|TRBJ2-3|TRBV13
TGTGCCAGCAGTCCAACCGGGACAGGGGATCTTACGCAGTATTTT
CASSPTGTGDLTQYF
>TRBD1|.|TRBJ1-5|TRBV5-1
TGCGCCAGCAGCTTGGCAGGGGGCGATGGTCAGCCCCAGCATTTT
CASSLAGGDGQPQHF
>.|.|TRBJ2-7|TRBV7-3
TGTGCCAGCAGCTTAGGGGGCGGGGCTCTGGACGAGCAGTACTTC
CASSLGGGALDEQYF
>.|.|TRBJ2-2|TRBV5-1
TGCGCCAGCAGCTGGGGGAACGGCGGGGAGCTGTTTTTT
CASSWGNGGELFF
>.|.|TRBJ1-1|TRBV7-9
TGTGCCAGCAGCTTAGATCCGAACACTGAAGCTTTCTTT
CASSLDPNTEAFF
>.|.|TRBJ1-1|TRBV7-3
TGTGCCAGCAGCTCCCACCCTGGGGTCACTGAAGCTTTCTTT
CASSSHPGVTEAFF
>TRBD1|.|TRBJ1-5|TRBV7-9
TGTGCCAGCAGCCCGACAGGGCCCAATCAGCCCCAGCATTTT
CASSPTGPNQPQHF
>TRBD2|.|TRBJ2-1|TRBV11-3
TGTGCCAGCAGCCCGTTAGCGGGAGGCGAGGAGCAGTTCTTC
CASSPLAGGEEQFF
>.|.|TRBJ1-3|TRBV10-1
TGCGCCAGCGGGGCCTCTGGAAACACCATATATTTT
CASGASGNTIYF
>.|.|TRBJ2-1|TRBV28
TGTGCCAGCAGGGGGGCCGGTTCCTACAATGAGCAGTTCTTC
CASRGAGSYNEQFF
>.|.|TRBJ1-4|TRBV7-2
TGTGCCAGCAGCTTAGTAACGGGAACTAATGAAAAACTGTTTTTT
CASSLVTGTNEKLFF
>TRBD2|once|TRBJ2-3|TRBV5-8
TGTGCCAGCAGCTTGGAGGGACTAGCGGGATTAGATACGCAGTATTTT
CASSLEGLAGLDTQYF
>.|.|TRBJ1-2|TRBV28
TGTGCCAGCAGTCTTTATACAGGGAATGGCTACACCTTC
CASSLYTGNGYTF
>.|.|TRBJ1-1|TRBV19
TGTGCCAGCTCGGACAGAGAGAACACTGAAGCTTTCTTT
CASSDRENTEAFF
>.|.|TRBJ2-5|TRBV9
TGTGCCCACAGCTTAGAGACCCAGTACTTC
CAHSLETQYF
>.|.|TRBJ2-1|TRBV7-7
TGTGCTAGCAGCTTGTACTCGCTCAATGAGCAGTTCTTC
CASSLYSLNEQFF
>.|once|TRBJ2-5|TRBV5-1
TGCGCCAGCAGCTTGGGGATCATCCAGGAGACCCAGTACTTC
CASSLGIIQETQYF
>.|.|TRBJ2-1|TRBV25-1
TGTGCCAGCAGTGAAATCGATGGGGCCTACAATGAGCAGTTCTTC
CASSEIDGAYNEQFF
>TRBD1|few|TRBJ1-1|TRBV6-5
TGTGCCAGCAGTACCAGACAGGGGTTGAACACTGAAGCTTTCTTT
CASSTRQGLNTEAFF
>.|once|TRBJ1-5|TRBV4-1
TGCGCCAGCAGCCAATACTGGGGCAGGGGTCGTAATCAGCCCCAGCATTTT
CASSQYWGRGRNQPQHF
>TRBD2|.|TRBJ2-7|TRBV7-6
TGTGCCAGCAGTTATCGCAGCAGTCTAGCGGGAGCCTACGAGCAGTACTTC
CASSYRSSLAGAYEQYF
>.|.|TRBJ2-7|TRBV6-5
TGTGCCAGCAGCATCAAAGGGCAGCCTCGCTACGAGCAGTACTTC
CASSIKGQPRYEQYF
>.|.|TRBJ1-1|TRBV11-3
TGTGCCAGCAGTCGGCGGGCTAATGAAGCTTTCTTT
CASSRRANEAFF
>.|.|TRBJ1-6|TRBV6-1
TGTGCCAGCAGTGCCCAGGTTAGGAGGGATTCACCCCTCCACTTT
CASSAQVRRDSPLHF
>.|once|TRBJ1-1|TRBV11-3
TGTGCCAGCAGTTTAGACCGGGGCACTGAAGCTTTCTTT
CASSLDRGTEAFF
>TRBD2|.|TRBJ2-7|TRBV7-2
TGTGCCAGCAGCTTTCTAGCGGGAGGTAGCTCCTACGAGCAGTACTTC
CASSFLAGGSSYEQYF
>TRBD2|.|TRBJ2-3|TRBV6-6
TGTGCCAGCATCAGGACTAGCGAGGCAGATACGCAGTATTTT
CASIRTSEADTQYF